The rows below give T cell receptor beta chains drawn from one sample of a study of shared clonotypes between healthy human individuals. Clones were read by immunoSEQ multiplex PCR, and TCRdb kept only the in-frame ones, dropping some. The data contain approximately 2.5 million clones, 90% to 95% of them seen just once; the ten biggest clones take up 0.36%. What was sequenced was naive CD4+ T cells from PBMCs. These TCRs come from a man aged 18 to 35 in good health. Some clones in this sample may be carry-over from other donors' samples. Each CDR3 is given with its conserved first and last residue. Each record gives: D gene, J gene, clone size, V gene, CDR3 protein, CDR3 DNA. D genes are given only for firm matches. A clone size is listed for some rows: how often the clone was seen (once, few, many), or a class if it is expanded.

>NA|TRBJ2-6|NA|TRBV28
CASRYSGANVLTF
TGTGCCAGCAGGTATTCTGGGGCCAACGTCCTGACTTTC
>NA|TRBJ1-5|few|TRBV7-2
CASSPHGPSSVLSQHF
TGTGCCAGCAGCCCCCACGGGCCTTCTAGCGTATTGTCCCAGCATTTT
>TRBD1|TRBJ2-5|NA|TRBV29-1
CSARTGQETQYF
TGCAGCGCCCGGACAGGGCAAGAGACCCAGTACTTC
>TRBD1|TRBJ1-5|NA|TRBV28
CASSTGGSQPQHF
TGTGCCAGCTCCACAGGGGGCAGTCAGCCCCAGCATTTT
>NA|TRBJ1-2|once|TRBV19
CASTPGGGGYGYTF
TGTGCCAGTACCCCAGGTGGCGGAGGGTATGGCTACACCTTC
>TRBD2|TRBJ2-5|NA|TRBV9
CASSVDSGLAQSQYF
TGTGCCAGCAGCGTAGATTCGGGACTAGCCCAGTCCCAGTACTTC
>NA|TRBJ1-5|NA|TRBV6-6
CAGSVDSNQPQHF
TGTGCCGGGTCAGTGGATAGCAATCAGCCCCAGCATTTT
>NA|TRBJ1-5|NA|TRBV5-1
CASSLSGGQPQHF
TGCGCCAGCAGCTTATCGGGGGGTCAGCCCCAGCATTTT
>NA|TRBJ2-7|NA|TRBV19
CASSTQGEGYEQYF
TGTGCCAGTAGTACCCAGGGTGAAGGTTACGAGCAGTACTTC
>TRBD1|TRBJ1-3|NA|TRBV2
CASSRTGVYGNTIYF
TGTGCCAGCAGTCGGACAGGGGTGTATGGAAACACCATATATTTT
>NA|TRBJ2-7|NA|TRBV10-3
CAISELVSYEQYF
TGTGCCATCAGTGAATTAGTGTCCTACGAGCAGTACTTC
>TRBD2|TRBJ2-5|NA|TRBV5-4
CASNPGTSGYQETQYF
TGTGCCAGCAACCCCGGGACTAGCGGCTACCAAGAGACCCAGTACTTC
>TRBD1|TRBJ2-3|NA|TRBV28
CASSLSARGSTDTQYF
TGTGCCAGCAGTTTATCCGCCAGGGGGAGCACAGATACGCAGTATTTT
>TRBD1|TRBJ1-1|NA|TRBV6-1
CASSAIRDRGNAFF
TGTGCCAGCAGTGCTATCCGGGACAGGGGGAATGCTTTCTTT
>NA|TRBJ2-1|NA|TRBV6-5
CASSYSSGRYEQFF
TGTGCCAGCAGTTACTCTTCTGGGAGGTATGAGCAGTTCTTC
>NA|TRBJ2-7|NA|TRBV7-6
CASSPRPGLEGGYEQYF
TGTGCCAGCAGCCCTCGCCCCGGGCTAGAAGGGGGCTACGAGCAGTACTTC
>TRBD1|TRBJ2-7|NA|TRBV19
CASSIDSGQGLNEQYF
TGTGCCAGTAGTATAGATTCGGGACAGGGTTTGAACGAGCAGTACTTC
>NA|TRBJ2-1|NA|TRBV9
CASSSSPYSSDPTYNEQFF
TGTGCCAGCAGCAGTTCCCCTTACTCATCCGACCCTACCTACAATGAGCAGTTCTTC
>NA|TRBJ2-7|NA|TRBV6-6
CATYQGLYEQYF
TGTGCCACCTACCAGGGGTTGTACGAGCAGTACTTC
>TRBD1|TRBJ2-2|NA|TRBV6-1
CASSEALGQGAGELFF
TGTGCCAGCAGTGAAGCACTGGGACAGGGTGCCGGGGAGCTGTTTTTT
>NA|TRBJ1-5|NA|TRBV19
CASKETGFNQPQHF
TGTGCCAGTAAAGAAACAGGGTTCAATCAGCCCCAGCATTTT
>TRBD1|TRBJ1-4|NA|TRBV28
CASRAGGSTNEKLFF
TGTGCCAGCAGGGCAGGGGGATCAACTAATGAAAAACTGTTTTTT
>NA|TRBJ1-2|NA|TRBV30
CAWGSGGYGYTF
TGTGCCTGGGGCTCGGGCGGATATGGCTACACCTTC
>NA|TRBJ1-1|few|TRBV9
CASSVGGWTEAFF
TGTGCCAGCAGCGTAGGAGGGTGGACTGAAGCTTTCTTT
>NA|TRBJ2-3|NA|TRBV14
CASSQDHLYTQYF
TGTGCCAGCAGCCAAGACCACTTGTATACGCAGTATTTT
>TRBD2|TRBJ2-7|NA|TRBV28
CASRGLAGSYEQYF
TGTGCCAGCAGAGGACTAGCGGGATCCTACGAGCAGTACTTC
>TRBD1|TRBJ2-1|once|TRBV7-8
CASAARTGRLPGHNEQFF
TGTGCCAGCGCCGCCCGGACAGGCAGACTACCCGGCCACAATGAGCAGTTCTTC
>TRBD1|TRBJ1-2|NA|TRBV4-2
CASSQVDRGGDYGYTF
TGTGCCAGCAGCCAAGTCGACAGGGGTGGTGACTATGGCTACACCTTC
>NA|TRBJ1-2|NA|TRBV4-1
CASSQLQDGYTF
TGCGCCAGCAGCCAATTACAGGATGGCTACACCTTC
>NA|TRBJ1-5|NA|TRBV10-2
CASSESSSNQPQHF
TGCGCCAGCAGTGAGTCTAGTAGCAATCAGCCCCAGCATTTT
>NA|TRBJ2-2|NA|TRBV7-3
CASSLGGIGTGELFF
TGTGCCAGCAGTCTAGGGGGAATAGGCACCGGGGAGCTGTTTTTT
>NA|TRBJ1-1|few|TRBV2
CASHMTVNTEAFF
TGTGCCAGCCATATGACAGTGAACACTGAAGCTTTCTTT
>NA|TRBJ2-7|NA|TRBV19
CASSPNWGTGTYEQYF
TGTGCCAGTAGCCCCAATTGGGGAACTGGGACCTACGAGCAGTACTTC
>TRBD2|TRBJ2-1|once|TRBV5-1
CASRGTSGYNEQFF
TGCGCCAGCCGGGGGACTAGCGGATACAATGAGCAGTTCTTC
>NA|TRBJ1-1|NA|TRBV7-3
CASSLGPANTEAFF
TGTGCCAGCAGCTTAGGACCCGCGAACACTGAAGCTTTCTTT
>TRBD1|TRBJ2-1|NA|TRBV4-1
CASSQKPTGGSSYNEQFF
TGCGCCAGCAGCCAAAAACCGACAGGGGGAAGCTCCTACAATGAGCAGTTCTTC
>TRBD2|TRBJ2-7|NA|TRBV5-6
CASSLLASGSVEQYF
TGTGCCAGCAGCTTGTTAGCTAGCGGGAGTGTCGAGCAGTACTTC
>NA|TRBJ2-7|NA|TRBV13
CASSSTRGSSYEQYF
TGTGCCAGCAGCTCCACCAGGGGAAGCTCCTACGAGCAGTACTTC
>NA|TRBJ2-3|NA|TRBV5-8
CASSFSGVEDTQYF
TGTGCCAGCAGTTTTAGCGGAGTCGAAGATACGCAGTATTTT
>NA|TRBJ2-7|NA|TRBV5-1
CASSEPPYRDEQYF
TGCGCCAGCAGCGAACCGCCTTACAGGGACGAGCAGTACTTC
>TRBD1|TRBJ2-5|NA|TRBV28
CASNTDRAGTQYF
TGTGCCAGCAACACGGACAGGGCAGGGACCCAGTACTTC
>NA|TRBJ1-4|few|TRBV28
CASVTRQSNEKLFF
TGTGCCAGCGTGACCCGACAGTCTAATGAAAAACTGTTTTTT
>TRBD1|TRBJ1-1|NA|TRBV20-1
CSARMDRIAFF
TGCAGTGCTAGAATGGACAGGATCGCTTTCTTT
>TRBD2|TRBJ2-1|NA|TRBV11-3
CASSLGTSGKVNEQFF
TGTGCCAGCAGCTTAGGGACTAGCGGAAAGGTGAATGAGCAGTTCTTC
>NA|TRBJ1-2|NA|TRBV2
CASTLSPGQLYGYTF
TGTGCCAGCACCCTCTCTCCGGGACAACTCTATGGCTACACCTTC